The rows below give T cell receptor beta chains drawn from one sample of a study of brain T cells in children with intractable seizures. Data came from immunoSEQ multiplex PCR; TCRdb stores just in-frame clones and leaves some out. In the table there are a few hundred thousand clones, nearly 95% of which are singletons. Sequenced here: peripheral blood, sampled less than 6 months after surgery. These receptors originate from a boy in the first two years of life with tuberous sclerosis and intractable seizures. Each CDR3 is given with its conserved first and last residue. Fields, in order: J gene, clone size, D gene, V gene, CDR3 DNA, CDR3 protein. A D gene is named only where the DNA matches it firmly. The size entry is marked missing in some rows and otherwise reads once, few, many or a size class.

TRBJ2-7,.,TRBD1,TRBV19,TGTGCCAGTAGTACACAGGGGGGCTACGAGCAGTACTTC,CASSTQGGYEQYF
TRBJ2-3,.,.,TRBV2,TGTGCCAGCAAAGCCCGTACTAGAGCAGATACGCAGTATTTT,CASKARTRADTQYF
TRBJ2-1,.,TRBD2,TRBV19,TGTGCCAGTAGTATAGGGACCTCTAGCGGGCCGACCTACAATGAGCAGTTCTTC,CASSIGTSSGPTYNEQFF
TRBJ2-5,.,.,TRBV15,TGTGCCACCAGCAGAGAAGCGGCGGAAGAGACCCAGTACTTC,CATSREAAEETQYF
TRBJ1-5,.,TRBD1,TRBV19,TGTGCCAGTAGTGCCCAATATGGGACAGGCAATCAGCCCCAGCATTTT,CASSAQYGTGNQPQHF
TRBJ2-7,.,TRBD1,TRBV5-1,TGCGCCAGCAGCTTCGACAGGGGAAGGTACGAGCAGTACTTC,CASSFDRGRYEQYF
TRBJ1-2,.,.,TRBV10-3,TGTGCCATCAGTGTAGAGGGGAGCTACACCTTC,CAISVEGSYTF
TRBJ1-2,.,TRBD1,TRBV27,TGTGCCAGCAGTTTGACAGGGGGCTCTGATGGCTACACCTTC,CASSLTGGSDGYTF
TRBJ2-3,.,TRBD2,TRBV6-5,TGTGCCAGCAAGCTAGCGGGAGGTGACACAGATACGCAGTATTTT,CASKLAGGDTDTQYF
TRBJ1-6,.,.,TRBV3-1/TRBV3-2,TGTGCCAGCAGCTCAGCGGTGTGGGGGAGCTCCTATAATTCACCCCTCCACTTT,CASSSAVWGSSYNSPLHF
TRBJ2-7,.,TRBD1,TRBV6-5,TGTGCCAGCAGTTACTCCTTCAGGGGGAACTACGAGCAGTACTTC,CASSYSFRGNYEQYF
TRBJ2-7,.,TRBD1,TRBV14,TGTGCCAGCAGCCAGCCGGGACAGACCTACGAGCAGTACTTC,CASSQPGQTYEQYF
TRBJ1-2,.,.,TRBV6-6,TGTGCCAGCTCATCCGGCCCCGTCTATGGCTACACCTTC,CASSSGPVYGYTF
TRBJ2-7,.,.,TRBV10-1,TGCGCCAGCAGTGAGTCGAGTAACTACGAGCAGTACTTC,CASSESSNYEQYF
TRBJ2-1,.,TRBD2,TRBV6-2/TRBV6-3,TGTGCCAGCAGTCTAGCGGGGGGGCCCAATGAGCAGTTCTTC,CASSLAGGPNEQFF
TRBJ1-6,.,.,TRBV6-4,TGTGCCAGCAGTGACTCAAGAGGGCCTTTAAATAATTCACCCCTCCACTTT,CASSDSRGPLNNSPLHF
TRBJ2-7,.,TRBD2,TRBV30,TGTGCCTGGAGGTCTTCAGCGGGGCCCCGCTACGAGCAGTACTTC,CAWRSSAGPRYEQYF
TRBJ1-1,.,.,TRBV6-5,TGTGCCAGCAGTACTGGGAAGTCTACTGAAGCTTTCTTT,CASSTGKSTEAFF
TRBJ1-1,.,.,TRBV6-5,TGTGCCAGCCGAGAGACAATGAACACTGAAGCTTTCTTT,CASRETMNTEAFF
TRBJ2-3,.,.,TRBV7-9,TGTGCCAGCAGCTTCGACGGGAGAATAGATACGCAGTATTTT,CASSFDGRIDTQYF
TRBJ2-7,.,TRBD1,TRBV5-4,TGTGCCAGCAGTTTGGGGGGACAGGACTTATCCTACGAGCAGTACTTC,CASSLGGQDLSYEQYF
TRBJ2-1,.,.,TRBV30,TGTGCCTGGAGTTCTCCGACCGGGGTCCACAATGAGCAGTTCTTC,CAWSSPTGVHNEQFF
TRBJ2-7,once,.,TRBV5-4,TGTGCCAGCAGCCTAAGGGACCGAGGCTACGAGCAGTACTTC,CASSLRDRGYEQYF
TRBJ1-1,.,.,TRBV19,TGTGCCAGTAGTATCACTCCGCGGGGGCGTACGGCTGAAGCTTTCTTT,CASSITPRGRTAEAFF
TRBJ1-4,.,TRBD1,TRBV5-1,TGCGCCAGCAGCTTGGGGGGACAGGGGACTGGATCTAATGAAAAACTGTTTTTT,CASSLGGQGTGSNEKLFF
TRBJ2-1,.,TRBD2,TRBV19,TGTGCCAGTAGTATCCAGCGCGGGAGAGGGAATGAGCAGTTCTTC,CASSIQRGRGNEQFF
TRBJ1-2,few,.,TRBV6-5,TGTGCCAGCAGTTACTCAGACAGTACTAACTATGGCTACACCTTC,CASSYSDSTNYGYTF
TRBJ2-3,once,.,TRBV5-8,TGTGCCAGCGATAAATGGGGAGATACGCAGTATTTT,CASDKWGDTQYF
TRBJ1-5,.,.,TRBV13,TGTGCCAGCAGCTTACGTTTGAGGGGAGATCAGCCCCAGCATTTT,CASSLRLRGDQPQHF
TRBJ1-4,once,TRBD1,TRBV3-1/TRBV3-2,TGTGCCAGCAGTTTGACAGGGCGGAATGAAAAACTGTTTTTT,CASSLTGRNEKLFF
TRBJ2-7,.,.,TRBV19,TGTGCCAGTAGTATAGCAAGGGGGGACTCCTACGAGCAGTACTTC,CASSIARGDSYEQYF
TRBJ1-3,.,TRBD1,TRBV2,TGTGCCAGCAGTCCCAGGGGGTCCGGAAACACCATATATTTT,CASSPRGSGNTIYF
TRBJ1-6,.,.,TRBV30,TGTGCCTGGAGTATGGCAGTACGGAATTCACCCCTCCACTTT,CAWSMAVRNSPLHF
TRBJ2-1,.,TRBD2,TRBV7-9,TGTGCCAGCAGCTTGGAGGGGACTAGCGAAAATGAGCAGTTCTTC,CASSLEGTSENEQFF